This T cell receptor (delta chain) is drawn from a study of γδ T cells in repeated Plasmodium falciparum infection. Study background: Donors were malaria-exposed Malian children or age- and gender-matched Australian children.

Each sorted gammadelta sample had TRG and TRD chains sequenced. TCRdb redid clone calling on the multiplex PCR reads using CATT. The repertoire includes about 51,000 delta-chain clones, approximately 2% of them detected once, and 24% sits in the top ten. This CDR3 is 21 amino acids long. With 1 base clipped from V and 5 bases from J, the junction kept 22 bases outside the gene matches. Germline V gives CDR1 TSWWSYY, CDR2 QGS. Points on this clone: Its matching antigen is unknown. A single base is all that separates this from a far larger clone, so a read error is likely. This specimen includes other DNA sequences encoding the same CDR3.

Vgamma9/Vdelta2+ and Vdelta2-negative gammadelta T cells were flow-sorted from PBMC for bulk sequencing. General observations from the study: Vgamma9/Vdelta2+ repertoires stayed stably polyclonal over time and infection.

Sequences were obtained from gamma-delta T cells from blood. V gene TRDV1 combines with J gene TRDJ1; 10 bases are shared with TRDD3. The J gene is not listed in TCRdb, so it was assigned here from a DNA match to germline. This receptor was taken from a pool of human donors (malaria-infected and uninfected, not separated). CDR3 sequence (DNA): TGTGCTCTTGGGGAACCCCGTTTCCTACGTAGGTGGGGGATACCAACTGATAAACTCATCTTT. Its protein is CALGEPRFLRRWGIPTDKLIF.